The TCR beta chain under discussion was sequenced for a study of Graves' ophthalmopathy and Graves' hyperthyroidism (dated by TCRdb to the late 2010s). In the study overall: Hyperthyroidism was defined as stable when no progression to ophthalmopathy occurred within 18 months of follow-up. TCR beta repertoire signatures were used to distinguish Graves' ophthalmopathy from Graves' hyperthyroidism and to predict progression to ophthalmopathy. In total, 135 blood samples were TCR-sequenced: 43 ophthalmopathy, some 80 hyperthyroidism and approximately 17 hyperthyroidism-to-ophthalmopathy patients. A discovery set of about a hundred patients (43 ophthalmopathy, about 59 stable hyperthyroidism) was enrolled to explore V-J signatures distinguishing ophthalmopathy from hyperthyroidism. An independent validation cohort was composed of about 20 hyperthyroidism patients and 17 patients who later progressed from hyperthyroidism to ophthalmopathy. In several hyperthyroidism patients, the T-cell repertoires found in thyroid tissue were compared with those found in blood. Following sample collection, hyperthyroidism patients were given methimazole at a starting dose of 30 mg daily, and ophthalmopathy patients were given high-dose intravenous methylprednisolone.

General study outcomes and caveats: Sample size was not statistically predetermined, and group allocation was not concealed from the investigators. In cross-validation, the 13-signature model distinguished ophthalmopathy from stable hyperthyroidism with about 87% sensitivity and 81.08% specificity, and in the test set the corresponding values were roughly 78% and 74%. In validation, the model predicted ophthalmopathy progression with over 60% sensitivity and 72.22% specificity; some 13 predicted patients were CT-confirmed with GO in a median of roughly 6.8 months. Most expanded thyroid clonotypes with frequency above 0.001 were also detected in blood, suggesting blood repertoires may reflect the thyroid immune response.

For repertoire sequencing, the TCR beta CDR3 regions were amplified from RNA transcripts. The first round of RT-PCR was done with HTBI primers and the Qiagen OneStep RT-PCR kit, and was followed by a second round of multiplex PCR, then size selection and purification. Sequencing of the libraries was carried out on an Illumina HiSeq2000 in paired-end mode with 100 bp reads. Processing in the source paper ran as follows. SOAPnuke was used for read processing, and reads with adapters, uncalled bases, a mean Phred below 15, or no exact constant-primer or identifier match were discarded. COPE v1.2.5 was used to merge the high-quality paired reads. Each unique nucleotide sequence was defined as a clonotype, and clonotypes were aligned to IMGT TRB V, D and J references with MiTCR v1.1. Analysis was restricted to V-J combinations with a frequency above 0.0001, which covered roughly 99% of repertoires. For each V-J combination, a TCR clonal expansion and chaos score was defined as F50 clonal expansion divided by the chaos observed in the TCRdist matrix. Welch's t-statistics and random forest were used to narrow the features down to approximately 13 V-J combinations, which were then fed into a naive Bayes classifier. Thyroid-blood repertoire similarity was quantified with the Morisita-Horn index. Using fastp trimming at Q25 and MiXCR clonotype assembly, TCRdb reanalyzed the public sequencing data and kept in-frame beta chains. Rows with a matching CDR3 protein are joined into one entry that keeps the most common DNA and genes. It is TCRdb's table, rather than the study itself, that gives the V and J calls and clone size. The table for this sample lists 1 million to 1.3 million distinct CDR3 sequences; 35% to 45% of them were counted only once. Around 10% of the sample rests with the top ten.

This clonotype has a count of ten or more. Its antigen is currently not known. No much larger clone is present one base from it, and per-base qualities are unavailable. Trimming takes 6 bases from V and 3 bases from J, and the germline ends sit 12 bases apart. From cysteine to phenylalanine, the CDR3 is 14 amino acids long. Just CDR3 DNA is preserved here, 42 bases in frame from base 1. The germline V gene encodes CDR1 SGHTA and CDR2 FQGNSA. The hyperthyroidism patients were 18 to 65 years old and newly diagnosed, with a disease duration of less than 2 months. Patients were excluded if they had other autoimmune diseases, uncontrolled infections, pregnancy or lactation. Clinical symptoms, serum thyroxine, TRAb, thyroid ultrasound and orbital computed tomography formed the basis of the diagnosis. Trizol reagent was used to extract the total RNA, and its quality was then checked on an Agilent 2100 Bioanalyzer.

The sample consisted of peripheral blood or thyroid tissue (not recorded which). This clonotype originated in an adult man with Graves' hyperthyroidism. The rearrangement combines TRBV7-2 with TRBJ1-3, with the D gene too uncertain to name. The CDR3 sequence is CASSKKSFGNTIYF. In nucleotides, the sequence is TGTGCCAGCAGTAAAAAGTCCTTTGGAAACACCATATATTTT.